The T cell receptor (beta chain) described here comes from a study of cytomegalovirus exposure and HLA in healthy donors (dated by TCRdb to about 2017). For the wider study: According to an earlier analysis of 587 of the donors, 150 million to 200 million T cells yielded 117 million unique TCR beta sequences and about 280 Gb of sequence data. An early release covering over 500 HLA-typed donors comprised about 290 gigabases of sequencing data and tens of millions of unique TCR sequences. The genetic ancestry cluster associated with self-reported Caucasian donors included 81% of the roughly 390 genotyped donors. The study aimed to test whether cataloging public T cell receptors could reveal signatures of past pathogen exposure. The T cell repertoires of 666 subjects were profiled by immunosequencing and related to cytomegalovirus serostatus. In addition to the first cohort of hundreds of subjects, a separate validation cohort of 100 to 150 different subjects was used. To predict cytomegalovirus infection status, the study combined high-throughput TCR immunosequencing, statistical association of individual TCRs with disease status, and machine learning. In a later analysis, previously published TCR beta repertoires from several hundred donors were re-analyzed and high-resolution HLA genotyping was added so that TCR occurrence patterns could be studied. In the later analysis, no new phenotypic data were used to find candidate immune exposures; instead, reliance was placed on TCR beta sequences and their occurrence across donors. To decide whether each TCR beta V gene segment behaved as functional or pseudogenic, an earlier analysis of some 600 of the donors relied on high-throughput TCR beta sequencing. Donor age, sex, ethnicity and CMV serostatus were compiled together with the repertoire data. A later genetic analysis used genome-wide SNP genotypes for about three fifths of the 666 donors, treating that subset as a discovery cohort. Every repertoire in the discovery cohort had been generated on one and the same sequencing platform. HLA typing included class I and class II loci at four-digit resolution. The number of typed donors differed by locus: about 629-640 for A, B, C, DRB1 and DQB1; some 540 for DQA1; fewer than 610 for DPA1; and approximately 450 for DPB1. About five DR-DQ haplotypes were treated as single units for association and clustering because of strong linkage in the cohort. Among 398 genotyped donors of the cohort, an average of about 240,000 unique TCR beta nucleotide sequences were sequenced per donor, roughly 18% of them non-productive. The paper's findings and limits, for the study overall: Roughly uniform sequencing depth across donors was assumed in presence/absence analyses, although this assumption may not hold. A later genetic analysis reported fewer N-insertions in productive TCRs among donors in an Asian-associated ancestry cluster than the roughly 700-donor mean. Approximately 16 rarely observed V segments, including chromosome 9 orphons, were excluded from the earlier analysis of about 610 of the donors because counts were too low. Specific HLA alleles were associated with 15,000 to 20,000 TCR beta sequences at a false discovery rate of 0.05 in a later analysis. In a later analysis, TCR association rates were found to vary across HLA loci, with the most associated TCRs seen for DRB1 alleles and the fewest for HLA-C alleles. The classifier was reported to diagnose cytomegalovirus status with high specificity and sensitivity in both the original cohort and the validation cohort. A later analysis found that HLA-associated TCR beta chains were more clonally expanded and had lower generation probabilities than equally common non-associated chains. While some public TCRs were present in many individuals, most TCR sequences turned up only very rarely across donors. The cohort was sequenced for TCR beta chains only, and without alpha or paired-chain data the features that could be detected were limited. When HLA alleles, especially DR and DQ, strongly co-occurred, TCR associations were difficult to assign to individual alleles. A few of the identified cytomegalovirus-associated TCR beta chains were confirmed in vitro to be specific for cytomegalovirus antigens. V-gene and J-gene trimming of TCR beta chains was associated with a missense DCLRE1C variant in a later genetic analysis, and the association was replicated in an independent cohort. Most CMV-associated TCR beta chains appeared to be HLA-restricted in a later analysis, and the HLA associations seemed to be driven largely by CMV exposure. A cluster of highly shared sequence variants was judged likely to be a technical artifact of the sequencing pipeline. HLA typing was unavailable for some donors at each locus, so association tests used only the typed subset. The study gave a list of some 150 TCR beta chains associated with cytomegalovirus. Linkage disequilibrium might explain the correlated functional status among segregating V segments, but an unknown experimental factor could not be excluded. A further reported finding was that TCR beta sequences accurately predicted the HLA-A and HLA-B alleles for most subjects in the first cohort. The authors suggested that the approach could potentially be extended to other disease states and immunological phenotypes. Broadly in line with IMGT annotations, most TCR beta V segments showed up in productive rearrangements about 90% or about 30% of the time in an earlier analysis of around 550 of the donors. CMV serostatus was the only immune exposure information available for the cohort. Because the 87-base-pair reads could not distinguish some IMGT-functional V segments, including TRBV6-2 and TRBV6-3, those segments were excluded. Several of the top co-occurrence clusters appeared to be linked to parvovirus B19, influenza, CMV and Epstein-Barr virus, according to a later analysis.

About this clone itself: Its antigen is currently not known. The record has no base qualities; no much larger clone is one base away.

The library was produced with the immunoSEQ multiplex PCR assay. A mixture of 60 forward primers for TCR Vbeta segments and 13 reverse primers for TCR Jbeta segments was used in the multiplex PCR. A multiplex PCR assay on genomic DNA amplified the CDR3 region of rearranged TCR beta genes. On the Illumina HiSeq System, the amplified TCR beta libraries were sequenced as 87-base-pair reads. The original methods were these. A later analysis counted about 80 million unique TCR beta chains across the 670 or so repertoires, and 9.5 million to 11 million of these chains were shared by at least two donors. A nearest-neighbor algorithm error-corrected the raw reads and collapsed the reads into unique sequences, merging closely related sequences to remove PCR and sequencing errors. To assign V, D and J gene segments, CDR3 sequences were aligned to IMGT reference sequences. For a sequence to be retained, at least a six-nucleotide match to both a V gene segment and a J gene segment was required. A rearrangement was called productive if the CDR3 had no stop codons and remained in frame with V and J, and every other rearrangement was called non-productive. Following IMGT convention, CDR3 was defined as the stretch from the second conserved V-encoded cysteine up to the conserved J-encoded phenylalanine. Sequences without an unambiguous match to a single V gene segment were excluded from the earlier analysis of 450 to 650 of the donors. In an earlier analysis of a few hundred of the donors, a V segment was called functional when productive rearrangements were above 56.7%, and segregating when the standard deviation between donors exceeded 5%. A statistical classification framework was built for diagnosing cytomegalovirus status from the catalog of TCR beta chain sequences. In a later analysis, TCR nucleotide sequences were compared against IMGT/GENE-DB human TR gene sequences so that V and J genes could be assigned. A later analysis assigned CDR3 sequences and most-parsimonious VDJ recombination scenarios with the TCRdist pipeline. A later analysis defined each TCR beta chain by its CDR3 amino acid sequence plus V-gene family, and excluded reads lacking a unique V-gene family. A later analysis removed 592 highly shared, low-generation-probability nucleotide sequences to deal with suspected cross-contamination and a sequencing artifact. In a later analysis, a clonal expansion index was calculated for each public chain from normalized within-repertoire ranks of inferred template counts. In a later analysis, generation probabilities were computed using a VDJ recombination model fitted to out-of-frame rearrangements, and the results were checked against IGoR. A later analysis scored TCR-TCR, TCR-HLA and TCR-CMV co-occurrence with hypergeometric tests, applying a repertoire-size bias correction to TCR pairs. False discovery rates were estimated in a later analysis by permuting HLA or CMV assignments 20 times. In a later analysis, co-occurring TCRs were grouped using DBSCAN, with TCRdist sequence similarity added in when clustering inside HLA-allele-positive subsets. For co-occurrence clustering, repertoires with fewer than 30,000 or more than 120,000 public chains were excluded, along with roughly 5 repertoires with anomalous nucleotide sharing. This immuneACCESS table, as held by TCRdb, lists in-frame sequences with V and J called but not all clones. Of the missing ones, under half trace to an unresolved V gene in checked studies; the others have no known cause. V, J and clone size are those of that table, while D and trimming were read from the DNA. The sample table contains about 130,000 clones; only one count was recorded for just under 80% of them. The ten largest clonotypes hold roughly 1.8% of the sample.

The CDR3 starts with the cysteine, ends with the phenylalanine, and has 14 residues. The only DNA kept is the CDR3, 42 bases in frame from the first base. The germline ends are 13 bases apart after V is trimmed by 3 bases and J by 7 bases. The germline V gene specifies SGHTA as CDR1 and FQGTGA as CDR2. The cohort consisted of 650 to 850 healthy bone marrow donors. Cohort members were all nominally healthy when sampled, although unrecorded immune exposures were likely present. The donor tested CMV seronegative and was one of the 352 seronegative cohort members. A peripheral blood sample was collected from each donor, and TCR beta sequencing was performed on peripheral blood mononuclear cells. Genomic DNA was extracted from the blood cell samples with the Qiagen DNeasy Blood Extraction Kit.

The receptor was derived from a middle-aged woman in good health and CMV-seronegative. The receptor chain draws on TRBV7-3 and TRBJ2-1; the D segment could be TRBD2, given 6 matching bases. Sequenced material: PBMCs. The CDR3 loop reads CASSLPGTRNEQFF. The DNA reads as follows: TGTGCCAGCAGCTTGCCCGGGACTCGAAATGAGCAGTTCTTC. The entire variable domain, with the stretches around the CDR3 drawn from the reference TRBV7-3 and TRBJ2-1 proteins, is GAGVSQTPSNKVTEKGKYVELRCDPISGHTALYWYRQSLGQGPEFLIYFQGTGAADDSGLPNDRFFAVRPEGSVSTLKIQRTERGDSAVYLCASSLPGTRNEQFFGPGTRLTVL.